The clone carrying this T cell receptor (beta chain) was observed at least ten times. The target antigen is unknown. After the first PCR, alpha and beta chain libraries were processed separately. CD4+ T cell IFNgamma after overnight CMV lysate exposure gave donor CMV status. The sample comes from a study of naive and memory T cell subsets. Study conclusions and caveats: Between naive and memory subsets, TCR abundance power law exponents differed. Over 95% of naive TCR sequences appeared only once after error correction, unlike memory subsets.

An equimolar mix of two oligonucleotides served as the beta constant-region primer for TRBC1 and TRBC2. Nested alpha and beta constant-region primers with the SP2 primer drove four PCR rounds on ligated cDNA. Each CDR3 protein is one row after TCRdb ran MiXCR on the UMI-ligation and nested PCR reads. The table records 80,000 or so distinct CDR3 sequences, approximately 9.2% of them present only once. The V end was cut by 0 bases, the J end by 9 bases, with 7 bases between. Germline loops: CDR1 SGDLS, CDR2 YYNGEE. The CDR3 extends over 12 amino acids. The chain carries TRBV9 and TRBJ1-5; D gene ambiguous. Specimen: naive CD8+ T cells from blood. This TCR derives from a human donor in good health. CDR3 nucleotide sequence: TGTGCCAGCAGCGTAGAAGCGGGGCCCCAGCATTTT. As protein: CASSVEAGPQHF.